These 31 T cell receptor beta chains originate from one sample sequenced in a study of blood T cell repertoires in COVID-19. The repertoire was sequenced with immunoSEQ multiplex PCR; TCRdb's copy has only in-frame clones and lacks some. The sample yields some 380,000 clones, roughly 90% seen once. Sequencing was done on a sample of PBMCs or T cells enriched from blood (not recorded which). All receptors come from a woman aged 40 to 50 with acute COVID-19.

The chain recombines TRBV9 with TRBJ1-4; D not certain. CDR1 and CDR2 from the germline V gene are SGDLS and YYNGEE. This CDR3 contains 15 residues. Trimming removed 4 bases at V and 4 bases at J, with 14 bases between. The CDR3 is CASSPRGGLNEKLFF. CDR3 nucleotide sequence: TGTGCCAGCAGCCCCCGGGGTGGCCTTAATGAAAAACTGTTTTTT.

This rearrangement joins TRBV4-1 to TRBJ1-5; D ambiguous. Germline lookup yields CDR1 MGHRA and CDR2 YSYEKL. The germline V and J ends were trimmed by 0 bases and 0 bases, with 9 bases remaining between them. The CDR3 has 16 amino acids. CDR3 protein: CASSQDAPGSNQPQHF. The DNA of the CDR3 is TGCGCCAGCAGCCAAGATGCTCCGGGTAGCAATCAGCCCCAGCATTTT.

The CDR3 DNA follows: TGTGCCAGCAGCCCTCGCCGGGGGACCGGGGAGCTGTTTTTT. Amino acids: CASSPRRGTGELFF. The V and J genes are TRBV7-2 and TRBJ2-2, with TRBD2 as a possible D gene (6 bases). Looked up from germline, CDR1 is SGHTA and CDR2 is FQGNSA. The ends were cut back, 5 bases at V and 5 bases at J, with 12 bases in the middle. The length of the CDR3 is 14 residues.

CDR3 in amino acids: CATKGGFGNTIYF. The CDR3 nucleotides are TGTGCCACCAAGGGGGGGTTTGGAAACACCATATATTTT. The rearrangement uses TRBV15 and TRBJ1-3; the D gene is possibly TRBD1 (6 bases). Germline values: CDR1 LNHNV, CDR2 YYDKDF (reference sequence). The CDR3 totals 13 residues. Between the trimmed V and J ends, which lost 7 bases and 3 bases, there was a span of 10 bases.

The chain joins TRBV19 to TRBJ1-2, with 7 bases aligning to TRBD1. CDR3 length equals 15 residues. The V and J ends lost 5 bases and 3 bases, in that order; junction bases with no gene match: 9. Germline assignment: CDR1 LNHDA and CDR2 SQIVND (reference sequence). The CDR3 here is CASSPQQGMDYGYTF. The CDR3 DNA sequence: TGTGCCAGTAGTCCCCAACAGGGGATGGACTATGGCTACACCTTC.

The genes are TRBV4-1 and TRBJ1-6; perhaps TRBD1 as D (6 bases). Per the germline V gene, CDR1 is MGHRA and CDR2 is YSYEKL. This CDR3 region has 16 residues. V lost 0 bases and J lost 9, with 15 bases in between. In DNA, the CDR3 is TGCGCCAGCAGCCAAGATGGGCAGGGGTTGGGTTCACCCCTCCACTTT. Its protein product is CASSQDGQGLGSPLHF.

This clone was counted a few times. The chain uses TRBV7-6 and TRBJ1-5; no clear D gene. The CDR3 is 15 residues long. Germline values: CDR1 SGHVS, CDR2 FNYEAQ. Trimming shortened V by 1 base and J by 0 bases, and 7 bases separated the two germline ends. CDR3 in DNA: TGTGCCAGCAGCTTAGGTCCGGGTAGCAATCAGCCCCAGCATTTT. Translation gives CASSLGPGSNQPQHF.

This clone was seen once. The chain recombines TRBV30 with TRBJ2-4; 9 bases agree with TRBD1. The V gene end was trimmed by 8 bases and the J gene end by 0 bases; junction bases not matched to a gene: 2. CDR3 length equals 13 residues. Per the germline V gene, CDR1 is GTSNPN and CDR2 is SVGIG (reference sequence). The CDR3 coding sequence is TGTGCCGGGGACAGGGAAGCCAAAAACATTCAGTACTTC. This codes for CAGDREAKNIQYF.

The CDR3 protein is CASSLGTGGYSYEQYF. CDR3 bases: TGCGCCAGCAGCTTAGGAACAGGGGGCTACTCCTACGAGCAGTACTTC. This chain links TRBV5-1 with TRBJ2-7; 9 bases map to TRBD1. This CDR3 contains 16 residues. Unmatched junction bases numbered 6, after V lost 2 bases and J lost 0 bases. The germline V gene encodes CDR1 SGHRS and CDR2 YFSETQ.

The chain links TRBV2 to TRBJ2-2; the match to TRBD1 covers 9 bases. In germline, CDR1 is SNHLY, CDR2 FYNNEI. Trimming took 5 bases from V and 7 from J; bases not matched to a gene: 8. The CDR3 spans 15 residues. CDR3 bases: TGTGCCAGCAGTCGGACAGGGGCGATCGGCGGGGAGCTGTTTTTT. The encoded protein is CASSRTGAIGGELFF.

The J gene is TRBJ1-2, the V gene TRBV19; a possible D gene is TRBD1 (6 bases). Germline V gene data show CDR1 as LNHDA and CDR2 as SQIVND (reference sequence). Trimming left V 0 bases short and J 5 bases short, with 19 bases between. The CDR3 has 17 residues. CDR3: CASSIDLARGLGYGYTF. The CDR3 DNA sequence: TGTGCCAGTAGTATAGATCTGGCCAGGGGTCTCGGTTATGGCTACACCTTC.

The chain joins TRBV4-1 to TRBJ1-4; a weak D match, TRBD1 (6 bases). The CDR3 is 13 residues long. V was trimmed by 8 bases and J by 5 bases, leaving 12 bases between them. CDR1 is MGHRA and CDR2 is YSYEKL in the germline V gene. The CDR3 DNA follows: TGCGCCAGCGGGGCCGGGACAAATGAAAAACTGTTTTTT. Translation gives CASGAGTNEKLFF.

The rearrangement joins TRBV18 to TRBJ1-2; weak D call: TRBD1 (6 bases). CDR3 length equals 14 residues. V lost 6 bases and J 2 bases, leaving 13 bases between the germline ends. Germline values: CDR1 KGHSH, CDR2 LQKENI. The CDR3 sequence: CASSPLDSNYGYTF. CDR3 nucleotide sequence: TGTGCCAGCTCTCCGTTGGACAGCAACTATGGCTACACCTTC.

This rearrangement joins TRBV9 to TRBJ2-7; 7 bases are shared with TRBD1. This CDR3 region has 16 residues. V lost 3 bases and J lost 0; bases outside the gene matches: 9. Germline-derived CDR1 and CDR2 are SGDLS and YYNGEE. CDR3 sequence (DNA): TGTGCCAGCAGCGCCCTAGGGGGCCGGAGCTCCTACGAGCAGTACTTC. Translated, it gives CASSALGGRSSYEQYF.

V usage is TRBV13 and J usage is TRBJ2-7; no reliable D call. The CDR3 runs 12 residues. Germline V gene lookup returns CDR1 PRHDT and CDR2 FYEKMQ (reference sequence). V was pared by 5 bases and J by 6 bases, with 11 bases between. CDR3 DNA: TGTGCCAGCAGCCCGCACAATGCCGAGCAGTACTTC. Translated, it gives CASSPHNAEQYF.

V gene TRBV18 combines with J gene TRBJ1-4, with a tentative D call TRBD1 (5 bases). This CDR3 has 16 residues. V was shortened by 3 bases and J by 8 bases, with 19 bases between the two germline ends. Germline lookup yields CDR1 KGHSH and CDR2 LQKENI. CDR3 in DNA: TGTGCCAGCTCACCTTCGATTGGGGGGTTAAGAGAAAAACTGTTTTTT. This encodes CASSPSIGGLREKLFF.

The sample holds one count of this clone. This CDR3 reads CATRSRVPRSGNTIYF. The CDR3 region has the DNA TGTGCCACCAGATCACGGGTTCCTCGCTCTGGAAACACCATATATTTT. The chain combines TRBV24-1 with TRBJ1-3; no firm D call. The CDR3 sequence is 16 residues long. Germline V gene data show CDR1 as KGHDR and CDR2 as SFDVKD. Trimming removed 7 bases at V and 0 bases at J, with 15 bases between.

This chain connects TRBV19 to TRBJ1-5, with TRBD1 matching over 8 bases. This CDR3 region has 15 residues. The germline gives CDR1 LNHDA, CDR2 SQIVND (reference sequence). The J segment lost 7 bases and the V segment lost 2 bases, leaving 7 bases of the junction unmatched. CDR3 loop: CASSINRGSWQPQHF. The CDR3 DNA sequence: TGTGCCAGTAGTATAAACAGGGGGTCGTGGCAGCCCCAGCATTTT.

The chain recombines TRBV5-4 with TRBJ1-3; TRBD1 matches 8 bases. Germline assignment: CDR1 SGHNT and CDR2 YYREEE (reference sequence). The CDR3 is 14 residues long. The junction had 2 bases not matched to a gene; V was cut back by 4 bases and J by 2 bases. The CDR3 coding sequence is TGTGCCAGCAGCGCGGGACAGGCTGGAAACACCATATATTTT. Translating it yields CASSAGQAGNTIYF.

The chain joins TRBV5-1 to TRBJ1-5; 7 bases align to TRBD1. CDR1 and CDR2 (germline): SGHRS, YFSETQ. The CDR3 has 16 residues. V trimming: 4 bases; J trimming: 7 bases; junction bases outside the gene matches: 14. CDR3 loop: CASSPGGGGAEQPQHF. CDR3 sequence (DNA): TGCGCCAGCAGCCCCGGAGGAGGGGGCGCAGAGCAGCCCCAGCATTTT.

The chain combines TRBV19 with TRBJ1-4, with D perhaps matching TRBD1 (6 bases). Germline V gene sequence: CDR1 LNHDA, CDR2 SQIVND (reference sequence). V shed 7 bases and J shed 7 bases, with 22 bases lying between them. CDR3 size: 16 residues. The DNA of the CDR3 is TGTGCCAGTAACCGAGGAGCAGGGGAACCGGGTGAAAAACTGTTTTTT. It encodes CASNRGAGEPGEKLFF.

The chain joins TRBV27 to TRBJ2-5, with D perhaps TRBD1 (5 bases). V was clipped by 0 bases and J by 9 bases, with 17 bases between them. This CDR3 contains 15 residues. CDR1 is MNHEY, CDR2 SMNVEV, per germline (reference sequence). The CDR3, as DNA: TGTGCCAGCAGTTTATCGATACAGGCTCAGGCGGCCCAGTACTTC. Amino acid sequence: CASSLSIQAQAAQYF.

With regard to this clone: Other DNA sequences in the sample encode the same CDR3. This rearrangement joins TRBV12-3 or TRBV12-4 to TRBJ1-1, with D possibly matching TRBD1 (5 bases). This CDR3 is 13 amino acids long. V shed 1 base and J shed 4 bases, with 7 bases lying between them. CDR3 DNA sequence: TGTGCCAGCAGTTTAGGGAGGGGCACTGAAGCTTTCTTT. It encodes CASSLGRGTEAFF.

The chain carries TRBV5-6 and TRBJ2-2; the D gene is possibly TRBD1 (5 bases). V was shortened by 0 bases and J by 1 base, with 13 bases between the two germline ends. The CDR3 extends over 17 amino acids. In germline, CDR1 is SGHDT, CDR2 YYEEEE. CDR3 in DNA: TGTGCCAGCAGCTTGGAGCCGGTGGGGCGGAACACCGGGGAGCTGTTTTTT. Translated: CASSLEPVGRNTGELFF. Full variable domain (missing parts from reference TRBV5-6 and TRBJ2-2): DAGVTQSPTHLIKTRGQQVTLRCSPKSGHDTVSWYQQALGQGPQFIFQYYEEEERQRGNFPDRFSGHQFPNYSSELNVNALLLGDSALYLCASSLEPVGRNTGELFFGEGSRLTVL.

The V and J genes are TRBV18 and TRBJ2-3, with D unresolved. Trimming removed 0 bases from V and 10 bases from J, with 17 bases in between. The V gene's germline CDR1 is KGHSH and CDR2 LQKENI. The CDR3 contains 15 residues. CDR3 protein: CASSPPSRPNTSQYF. CDR3 coding DNA: TGTGCCAGCTCACCACCGTCTAGGCCAAATACGTCGCAGTATTTT.

This CDR3 reads CSATQGDYGYTF. The CDR3 DNA reads as TGCAGCGCTACACAGGGGGACTATGGCTACACCTTC. The V gene is TRBV29-1, the J gene TRBJ1-2; 8 nucleotides match TRBD1. V shed 7 bases and J 3 bases; nucleotides not matched to a gene: 4. The CDR3 is made up of 12 amino acids. Germline CDR1 reads SQVTM; CDR2 reads ANQGSEA.

This clone has a single count. This chain uses TRBV7-2 with TRBJ1-6, with TRBD1 identical over 7 bases. Losses at the gene ends were 5 bases for V and 10 bases for J; bases not matched to a gene: 11. The germline V gene encodes CDR1 SGHTA and CDR2 FQGNSA. CDR3 length equals 15 residues. The CDR3 here is CASSPDDRVGSPLHF. The CDR3 DNA follows: TGTGCCAGCAGCCCGGACGACAGGGTAGGATCACCCCTCCACTTT.

This sequence joins TRBV27 and TRBJ2-7; 8 nucleotides agree with TRBD1. The CDR3 runs 14 residues. Germline V gene sequence: CDR1 MNHEY, CDR2 SMNVEV (reference sequence). The trim removed 5 bases at V and 4 bases at J, leaving 7 bases unmatched. CDR3 sequence reads: CASSQTGDGYEQYF. In nucleotides, the CDR3 is TGTGCCAGCAGTCAGACAGGGGATGGATACGAGCAGTACTTC.

The rearrangement uses TRBV12-5 and TRBJ2-7, with TRBD2 as a possible D gene (6 bases). The CDR3 has 19 amino acids. CDR1 is LGHNT, CDR2 FRNRAP, per germline. V lost 0 bases and J 2 bases, leaving 23 bases between the germline ends. The CDR3 region has the DNA TGTGCTAGTGGTTTGGTAGTGCGGTTCTTCGGGGCGGGACCCTACGAGCAGTACTTC. Amino acids: CASGLVVRFFGAGPYEQYF.

V usage is TRBV6-5 and J usage is TRBJ2-7, with 8 bases that match TRBD1. The junction had 10 bases not matched to a gene; V was cut back by 10 bases and J by 2 bases. CDR3 length: 14 amino acids. Germline lookup yields CDR1 MNHEY and CDR2 SVGAGI. CDR3 residues: CATGGTGGAYEQYF. The DNA of the CDR3 is TGTGCCACCGGAGGGACAGGTGGGGCCTACGAGCAGTACTTC.

The chain combines TRBV5-8 with TRBJ2-3, with D maybe TRBD1 (6 bases). Trimming pared 3 bases from V and 3 bases from J, leaving 14 bases between. Per germline, CDR1 SGHTS and CDR2 YDEGEE. CDR3 length equals 15 residues. As DNA, the CDR3 is TGTGCCAGCAGCTGGGGCCGAGGGGGAACAGATACGCAGTATTTT. It specifies CASSWGRGGTDTQYF. The variable domain in full, with the rest retrieved from reference TRBV5-8 and TRBJ2-3, is EAGVTQSPTHLIKTRGQQATLRCSPISGHTSVYWYQQALGLGLQFLLWYDEGEERNRGNFPPRFSGRQFPNYSSELNVNALELEDSALYLCASSWGRGGTDTQYFGPGTRLTVL.